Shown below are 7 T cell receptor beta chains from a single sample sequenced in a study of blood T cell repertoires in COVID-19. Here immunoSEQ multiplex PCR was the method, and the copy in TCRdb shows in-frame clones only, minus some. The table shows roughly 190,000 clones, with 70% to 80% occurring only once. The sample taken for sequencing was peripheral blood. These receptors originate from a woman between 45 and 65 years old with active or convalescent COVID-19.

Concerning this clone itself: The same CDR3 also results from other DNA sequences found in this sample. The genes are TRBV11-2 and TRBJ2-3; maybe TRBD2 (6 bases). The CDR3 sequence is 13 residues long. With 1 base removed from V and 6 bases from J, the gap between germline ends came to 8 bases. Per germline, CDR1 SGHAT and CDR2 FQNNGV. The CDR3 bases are TGTGCCAGCAGCTTAGTTCTAGCGGATACGCAGTATTTT. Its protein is CASSLVLADTQYF.

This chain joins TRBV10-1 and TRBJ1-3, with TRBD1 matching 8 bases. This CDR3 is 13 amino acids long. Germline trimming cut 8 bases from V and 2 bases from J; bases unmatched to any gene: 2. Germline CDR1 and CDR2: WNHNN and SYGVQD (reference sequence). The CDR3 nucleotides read TGCGCCAGCGTACAGGGGGCTGGAAACACCATATATTTT. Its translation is CASVQGAGNTIYF.

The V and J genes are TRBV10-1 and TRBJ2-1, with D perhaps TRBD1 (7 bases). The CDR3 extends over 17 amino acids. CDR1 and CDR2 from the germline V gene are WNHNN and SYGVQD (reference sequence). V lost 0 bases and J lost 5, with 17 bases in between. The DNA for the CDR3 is TGCGCCAGCAGTGAGTCTGACAGGGAGGCTTCGGACAATGAGCAGTTCTTC. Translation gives CASSESDREASDNEQFF.

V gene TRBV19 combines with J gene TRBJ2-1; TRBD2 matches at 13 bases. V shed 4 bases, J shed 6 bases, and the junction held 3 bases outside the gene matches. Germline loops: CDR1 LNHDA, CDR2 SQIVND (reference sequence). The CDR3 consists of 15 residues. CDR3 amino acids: CASSKTSGGINEQFF. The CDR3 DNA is TGTGCCAGTAGTAAGACTAGCGGGGGGATCAATGAGCAGTTCTTC.

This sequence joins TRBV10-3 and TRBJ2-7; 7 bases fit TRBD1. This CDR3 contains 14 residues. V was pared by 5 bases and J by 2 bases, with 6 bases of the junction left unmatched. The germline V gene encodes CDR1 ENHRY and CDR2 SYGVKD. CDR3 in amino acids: CAISNRGSAYEQYF. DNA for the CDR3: TGTGCCATCAGTAACAGGGGATCGGCCTACGAGCAGTACTTC.

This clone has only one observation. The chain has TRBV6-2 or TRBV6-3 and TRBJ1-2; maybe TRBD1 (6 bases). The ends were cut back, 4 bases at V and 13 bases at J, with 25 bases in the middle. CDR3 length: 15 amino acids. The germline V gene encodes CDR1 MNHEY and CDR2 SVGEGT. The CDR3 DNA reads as TGTGCCAGCAGTTCTCACACCCGGGACACCCGTGGTGGCACCTTC. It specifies CASSSHTRDTRGGTF.

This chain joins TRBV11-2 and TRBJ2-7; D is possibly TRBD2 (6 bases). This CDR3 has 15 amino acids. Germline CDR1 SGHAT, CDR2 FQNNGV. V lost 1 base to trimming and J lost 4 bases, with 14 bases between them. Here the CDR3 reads CASSLVSGTFYEQYF. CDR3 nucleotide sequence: TGTGCCAGCAGCTTAGTCTCGGGGACTTTTTACGAGCAGTACTTC.